The entry that follows covers one T cell receptor beta chain sequence. Its antigen is unidentified. Trimming removed 4 bases from V and 6 bases from J; junction bases left unmatched: 7. Germline V gives CDR1 MNHEY, CDR2 SVGEGT. The CDR3 sequence is 17 residues long. This sample was taken from a study of T cell responses to AZD1222 COVID-19 vaccine. Whole-study findings and limits: Repertoire sampling occurred only after the peak T cell response. Clonal diversity was possibly underestimated; the donors were predominantly white British and more often female. Rises in breadth and depth of Spike-specific TCRs came after two AZD1222 doses.

Profiled with immunoSEQ multiplex PCR; TCRdb holds only in-frame clones, not every one. The table lists more than 95,000 clones, about 87% of them singletons. This rearrangement joins TRBV6-2 or TRBV6-3 to TRBJ2-1; 15 bases are a match to TRBD2. The clonotype was recovered from an adult in good health. This material consisted of peripheral blood, taken on day 0 of AZD1222 vaccination. The DNA of the CDR3 is TGTGCCAGCAGTTTCGGACTAGCGGGAGGGCAGGGCAATGAGCAGTTCTTC. It encodes CASSFGLAGGQGNEQFF.